This T cell receptor beta chain was captured by sequencing in a study of CXCR3-negative and CXCR3-positive naive CD8 T cells (dated by TCRdb to the late 2010s). With respect to the entire study: In total, 130 million to 150 million TRB reads were obtained, which works out to roughly 1.5 +/- 0.3 million reads per library. Data from 11 donors, pooled across two independent experiments, went into the diversity and physicochemical repertoire analyses. Naive subsets from about five donors and memory cells from 3 donors were included in the TRBV-TRBJ cluster analysis. Points the paper makes about the study in general: Compared with CXCR3-negative naive cells, CXCR3-positive naive cells had TRB CDR3s with higher hydrophobicity (lower Kidera factor 4), lower energy, and higher strength and volume indices. Because CXCR3 expression was partially decreased after cryopreservation, freshly isolated PBMCs were used for most assays. Both naive subsets had comparably high repertoire diversity, while memory CD8+ T cells had much lower repertoire diversity. Surface CD5, linked to self-reactivity in mice, was comparable between naive subsets; TCR interaction strength was therefore also inferred from TRB CDR3 physicochemical properties. TRBV-TRBJ usage was similar between naive CXCR3-negative and CXCR3-positive cells from the same donor, while memory cells showed distinct patterns.

Each CD8+ T cell subset was flow-sorted in triplicate, and 250,000 to 300,000 cells per subset were placed directly into RLT lysis buffer. To exclude memory contaminants, naive CD8+ T cells were stringently defined as CD45RO-CCR7+CD27+CD95-. Using standard density gradient centrifugation, peripheral blood mononuclear cells were isolated from buffy coats. Naive CXCR3-negative and CXCR3-positive CD8+ T cells were flow-sorted on a FACSAria III. Total RNA was extracted from sorted cells using an RNeasy Mini Kit. Points on this clonotype: Its antigen is still unknown.

Measured from the cysteine to the phenylalanine, the CDR3 is 14 residues long. Only the protein is on record. Per the germline V gene (reference sequence), MNHNY is the CDR1 and SVGAGI is the CDR2. Sequencing used a NextSeq 550. The Human TCR Profiling Kit (MiLaboratory) was used to make UMI-labeled 5' RACE TRB cDNA libraries. The full amount of extracted RNA was used for cDNA synthesis, and the full amount of resulting cDNA was used for PCR amplification. The libraries were made side by side, with each library going through the same number of PCR cycles. The authors' analysis ran thus. About 50,000 +/- 10,000 unique UMI-labeled TRB cDNA molecules per library were extracted with MIGEC and MiXCR, with at least two reads per UMI required. Each library averaged 40,000 +/- 10,000 functional in-frame TRB CDR3 nucleotide clonotypes without stop codons. Diversity metrics, including normalized Shannon-Wiener and Chao1, were computed in VDJtools after downsampling to 5000 UMI-labeled TRB molecules per sample. Clonotype-size-weighted physicochemical properties of the central five CDR3 residues (interaction energy, strength, volume and Kidera factor 4) were computed in VDJtools. TCRdb reprocessed the reads, reporting each CDR3 protein sequence once and no DNA. The V and J calls shown here were made by TCRdb, not taken from the authors' results. The sample's own table lists 55,000 to 70,000 distinct CDR3 sequences. The ten most abundant clones make up 0.71% of the sample.

Sequencing was performed on naive CXCR3+ CD8+ T cells from blood. The cell subset or site label on this specimen signifies: CD45RO-CCR7+CD27+CD95- naive CD8+ T cells expressing CXCR3 (TNR3+). Recombination connected TRBV6-6 to TRBJ2-7; with no DNA, the TCRdb D assignment of TRBD1 cannot be verified. The clonotype comes from a human donor in good health. Some clones in this sample may be carry-over from other donors' samples. The CDR3 sequence is CASSAGTGPYEQYF.